The T cell receptor (beta chain) described here comes from a study of Graves' ophthalmopathy and Graves' hyperthyroidism. Ages of hyperthyroidism patients ran from 18 to 65, and their diagnoses were new, under 2 months' duration. Researchers took RNA transcripts and amplified TCR beta CDR3 regions from them. Investigators did first-round RT-PCR with HTBI primers, then second-round multiplex PCR. TCRdb reprocessed the multiplex PCR reads with MiXCR, giving one entry per CDR3 protein. The sample contains around 1,000,000 distinct CDR3 sequences, about 36% of which appear only once. This CDR3 has 12 residues. Looked up from germline, CDR1 is ENHRY and CDR2 is SYGVKD. Trimming left V 10 bases short and J 7 bases short, with 13 bases between.

Sequenced sample: peripheral blood or thyroid tissue (not recorded which). The rearrangement joins TRBV10-3 to TRBJ1-4; no clear D. This clonotype was obtained from an adult man with Graves' hyperthyroidism. DNA for the CDR3: TGTGCCACCGGTCACGGAGGTGAAAAACTGTTTTTT. This translates into CATGHGGEKLFF.